This is a list of T cell receptor beta chains from one sample in a study of blood T cell repertoires in COVID-19. TCRdb's table, derived via immunoSEQ multiplex PCR, lists solely in-frame clones and lacks some. The table lists 300,000 or so clones, about 87% of them singletons. The source material was peripheral blood. These TCRs come from a woman aged 40-49 years who had recovered from COVID-19. The CDR3 runs from the conserved cysteine through the conserved F or W. The D gene is left open where the match is weak. Some rows mark clone size as missing; the rest say once, few, many or name a class of expanded clone.

j_gene | d_gene | abundance | v_gene | CDR3aa | CDR3nt
TRBJ2-1 | - | - | TRBV6-1 | CASSERVRGRGDNEQFF | TGTGCCAGCAGTGAACGGGTGAGGGGGCGGGGTGACAATGAGCAGTTCTTC
TRBJ2-3 | - | once | TRBV4-3 | CASSHRSTDTQYF | TGCGCCAGCAGCCATCGGTCCACAGATACGCAGTATTTT
TRBJ2-5 | - | - | TRBV3-1/TRBV3-2 | CASSQDRETQYF | TGTGCCAGCAGCCAAGATCGGGAGACCCAGTACTTC
TRBJ2-7 | TRBD1 | - | TRBV4-1 | CASSQVAGTGFYEQYF | TGCGCCAGCAGCCAAGTTGCCGGGACAGGGTTCTACGAGCAGTACTTC
TRBJ2-2 | TRBD2 | - | TRBV9 | CASSVGTGGGLNTGELFF | TGTGCCAGCAGCGTAGGGACGGGAGGAGGGCTGAACACCGGGGAGCTGTTTTTT
TRBJ1-4 | - | - | TRBV7-5 | CARSSTTGINEKLFF | TGTGCCAGAAGCTCTACGACAGGGATTAATGAAAAACTGTTTTTT
TRBJ2-7 | - | few | TRBV10-3 | CAIGSSSYEQYF | TGTGCCATCGGGAGCAGCTCCTACGAGCAGTACTTC
TRBJ1-2 | - | - | TRBV7-2 | CASSLTPVNYGYTF | TGTGCCAGCAGCCTGACACCGGTTAACTATGGCTACACCTTC
TRBJ1-1 | TRBD1 | - | TRBV29-1 | CSVPRQGTEAFF | TGCAGCGTCCCGAGACAGGGCACTGAAGCTTTCTTT
TRBJ1-5 | - | - | TRBV10-3 | CAITRDFNQPQHF | TGTGCCATCACCCGGGACTTCAATCAGCCCCAGCATTTT
TRBJ1-2 | TRBD1 | - | TRBV10-3 | CAISESGGQIYGYTF | TGTGCCATCAGTGAGTCGGGGGGACAGATCTATGGCTACACCTTC
TRBJ1-1 | TRBD1 | - | TRBV4-1 | CASSRRTTGGDLEAFF | TGCGCCAGCAGCCGCCGAACGACAGGGGGGGACCTTGAAGCTTTCTTT
TRBJ2-7 | - | - | TRBV19 | CASSPTGTSYYEQYF | TGTGCCAGTAGTCCAACAGGGACCTCCTACTACGAGCAGTACTTC
TRBJ1-6 | - | - | TRBV5-1 | CASSQLSSDSIYNSPLHF | TGCGCCAGCAGCCAACTCTCTTCGGACAGTATCTATAATTCACCCCTCCACTTT
TRBJ1-2 | - | once | TRBV20-1 | CSASPRGGYTF | TGCAGTGCTAGCCCAAGAGGGGGCTACACCTTC
TRBJ2-5 | TRBD2 | few | TRBV18 | CASSPREAGGETQYF | TGTGCCAGCTCACCAAGGGAAGCGGGGGGAGAGACCCAGTACTTC
TRBJ2-7 | - | - | TRBV6-5 | CASSPGFTYEQYF | TGTGCCAGCAGTCCAGGGTTCACCTACGAGCAGTACTTC
TRBJ2-3 | TRBD1 | - | TRBV9 | CASSVVQGAGDTQYF | TGTGCCAGCAGCGTAGTTCAGGGGGCCGGAGATACGCAGTATTTT
TRBJ1-6 | TRBD1 | - | TRBV5-4 | CASSFLAGGNSPLHF | TGTGCCAGCAGCTTCCTGGCAGGGGGTAATTCACCCCTCCACTTT
TRBJ2-7 | TRBD1 | - | TRBV3-1/TRBV3-2 | CASSLPGQGAEQYF | TGTGCCAGCAGCCTCCCGGGACAGGGTGCCGAGCAGTACTTC
TRBJ2-3 | - | - | TRBV10-3 | CAISESVADTQYF | TGTGCCATCAGTGAGTCGGTAGCAGATACGCAGTATTTT
TRBJ1-2 | - | few | TRBV12-2 | CASRLAPDRHLVRGGYTF | TGTGCAAGTCGCTTAGCTCCCGACAGGCATCTTGTTAGGGGTGGCTACACCTTC
TRBJ2-7 | - | - | TRBV2 | CAGTYSENGGVGF | TGTGCTGGCACATACTCCGAAAATGGAGGAGTAGGCTTC
TRBJ2-7 | TRBD2 | - | TRBV6-2/TRBV6-3 | CASSYSTSGGKQYF | TGTGCCAGCAGTTACTCGACTAGCGGGGGTAAGCAGTACTTC